This T cell receptor (beta chain) stems from a study of cytomegalovirus exposure and HLA in healthy donors. The primer mix had 60 Vbeta and 13 Jbeta primers. The method was immunoSEQ multiplex PCR; TCRdb's version includes in-frame clones alone and lacks a portion of them. This sample's clone table lists 38,000 or so clones. Trimming took 3 bases from V and 5 from J; bases not matched to a gene: 1. This CDR3 comprises 15 residues. Looked up from germline, CDR1 is KGHSH and CDR2 is LQKENI. What was sequenced was PBMCs. The TCR sequence derives from a man in his forties or fifties in good health and CMV-seropositive. V is TRBV18 and J is TRBJ2-3, with 14 bases fitting TRBD2. In nucleotides, the CDR3 is TGTGCCAGCTCACCCGGGACTAGCGGGAGAGATACGCAGTATTTT. Translation: CASSPGTSGRDTQYF.